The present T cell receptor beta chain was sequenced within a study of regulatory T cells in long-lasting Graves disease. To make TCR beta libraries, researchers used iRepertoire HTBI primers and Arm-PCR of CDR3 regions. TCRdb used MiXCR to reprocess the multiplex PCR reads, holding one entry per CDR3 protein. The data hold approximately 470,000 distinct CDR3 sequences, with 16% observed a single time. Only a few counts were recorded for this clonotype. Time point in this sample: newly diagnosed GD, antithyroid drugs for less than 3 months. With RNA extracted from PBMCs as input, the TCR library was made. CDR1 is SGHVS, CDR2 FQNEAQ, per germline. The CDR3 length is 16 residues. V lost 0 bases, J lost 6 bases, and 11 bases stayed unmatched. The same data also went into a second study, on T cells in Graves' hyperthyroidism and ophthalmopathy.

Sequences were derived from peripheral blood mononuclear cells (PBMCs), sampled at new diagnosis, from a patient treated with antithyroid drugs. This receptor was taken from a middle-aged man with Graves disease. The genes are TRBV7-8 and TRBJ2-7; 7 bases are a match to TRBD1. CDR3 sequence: CASSLAQSYRGSEQYF. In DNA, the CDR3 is TGTGCCAGCAGCTTAGCGCAGTCCTACAGGGGAAGCGAGCAGTACTTC.